The present T cell receptor beta chain was sequenced within a study of T cell clonality in common variable immunodeficiency. Points from the study as a whole: Reportedly, TCR beta sequences from common variable immunodeficiency showed fewer deletions and N-nucleotide insertions.

Profiled with immunoSEQ multiplex PCR; TCRdb holds only in-frame clones, not every one. The repertoire consists of 30,000 to 40,000 clones, none detected only once. Unmatched junction bases numbered 7, after V lost 5 bases and J lost 6 bases. Per germline, CDR1 SGHTA and CDR2 FQGNSA. The CDR3 covers 14 residues. This clone has more than one count but fewer than ten. Its antigen remains unknown. The CDR3 end falls 3 residues outside the read, so it is completed with the germline J gene. This TCR was sampled from a human donor with common variable immunodeficiency. Sequenced sample: peripheral blood mononuclear cells. The chain links TRBV7-2 to TRBJ1-5; TRBD1 matches 7 bases. The CDR3 loop is CASSLDRDIQPQHF. The covered CDR3 bases are TGTGCCAGCAGCCTTGACAGGGACATTCAGCCC.